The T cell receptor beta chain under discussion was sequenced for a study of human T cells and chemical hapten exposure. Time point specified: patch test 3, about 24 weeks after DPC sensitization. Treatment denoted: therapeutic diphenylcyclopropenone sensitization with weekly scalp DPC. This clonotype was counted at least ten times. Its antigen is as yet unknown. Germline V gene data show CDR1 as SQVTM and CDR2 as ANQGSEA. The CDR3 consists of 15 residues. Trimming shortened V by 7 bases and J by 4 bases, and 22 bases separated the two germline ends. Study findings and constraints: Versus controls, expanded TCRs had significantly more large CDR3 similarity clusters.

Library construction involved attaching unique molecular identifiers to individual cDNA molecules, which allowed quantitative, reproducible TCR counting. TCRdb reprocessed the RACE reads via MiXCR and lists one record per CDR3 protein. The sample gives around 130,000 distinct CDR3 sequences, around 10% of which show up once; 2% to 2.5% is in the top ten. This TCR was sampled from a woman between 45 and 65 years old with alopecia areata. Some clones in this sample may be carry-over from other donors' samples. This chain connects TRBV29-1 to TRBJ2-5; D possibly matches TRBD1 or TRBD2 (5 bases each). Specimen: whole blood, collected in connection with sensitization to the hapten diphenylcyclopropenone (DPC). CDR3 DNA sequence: TGCAGCGCCGCCGGGGACCGGCTTGGGGGAGAGACCCAGTACTTC. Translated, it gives CSAAGDRLGGETQYF.